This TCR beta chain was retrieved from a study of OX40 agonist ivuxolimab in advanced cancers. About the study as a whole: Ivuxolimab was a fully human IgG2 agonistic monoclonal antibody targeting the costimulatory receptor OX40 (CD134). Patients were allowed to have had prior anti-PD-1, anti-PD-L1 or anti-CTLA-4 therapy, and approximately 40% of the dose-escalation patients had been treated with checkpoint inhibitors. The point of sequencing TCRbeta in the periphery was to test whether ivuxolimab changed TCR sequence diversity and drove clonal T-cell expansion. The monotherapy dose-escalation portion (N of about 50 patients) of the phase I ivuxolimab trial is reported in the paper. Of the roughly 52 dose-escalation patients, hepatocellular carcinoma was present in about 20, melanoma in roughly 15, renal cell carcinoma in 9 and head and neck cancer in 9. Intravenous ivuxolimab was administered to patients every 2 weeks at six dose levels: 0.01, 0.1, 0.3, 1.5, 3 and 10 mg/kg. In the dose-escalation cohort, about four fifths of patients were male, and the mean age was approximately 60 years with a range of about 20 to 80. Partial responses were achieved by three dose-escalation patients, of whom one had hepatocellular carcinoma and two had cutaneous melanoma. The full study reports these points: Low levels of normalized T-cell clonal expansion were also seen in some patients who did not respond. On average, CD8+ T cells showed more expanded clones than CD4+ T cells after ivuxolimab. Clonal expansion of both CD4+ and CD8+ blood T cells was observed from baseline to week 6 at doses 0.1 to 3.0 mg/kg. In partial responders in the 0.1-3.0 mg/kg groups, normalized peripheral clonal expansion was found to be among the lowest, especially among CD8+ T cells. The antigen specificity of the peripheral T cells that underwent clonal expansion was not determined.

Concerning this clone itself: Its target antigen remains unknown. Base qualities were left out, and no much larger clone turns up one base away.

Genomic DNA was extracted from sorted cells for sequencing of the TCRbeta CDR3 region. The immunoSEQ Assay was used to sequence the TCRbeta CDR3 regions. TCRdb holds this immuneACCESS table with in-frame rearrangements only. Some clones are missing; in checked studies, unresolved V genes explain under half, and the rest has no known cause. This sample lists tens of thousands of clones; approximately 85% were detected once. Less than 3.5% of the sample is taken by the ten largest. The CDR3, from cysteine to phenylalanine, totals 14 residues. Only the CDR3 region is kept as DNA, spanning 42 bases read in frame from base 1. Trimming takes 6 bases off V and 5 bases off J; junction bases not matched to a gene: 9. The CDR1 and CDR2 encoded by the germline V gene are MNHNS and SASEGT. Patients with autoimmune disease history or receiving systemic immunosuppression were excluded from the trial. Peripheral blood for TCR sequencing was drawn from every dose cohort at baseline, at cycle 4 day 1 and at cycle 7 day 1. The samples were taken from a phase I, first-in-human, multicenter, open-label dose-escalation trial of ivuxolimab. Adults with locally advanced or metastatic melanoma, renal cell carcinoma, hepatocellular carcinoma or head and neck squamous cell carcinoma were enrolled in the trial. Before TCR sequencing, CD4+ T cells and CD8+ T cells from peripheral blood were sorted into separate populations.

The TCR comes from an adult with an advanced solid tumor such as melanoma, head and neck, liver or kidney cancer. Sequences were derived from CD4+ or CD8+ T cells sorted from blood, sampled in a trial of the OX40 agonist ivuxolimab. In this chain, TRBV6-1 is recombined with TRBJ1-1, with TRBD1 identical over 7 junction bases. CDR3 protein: CASRWEGAGTEAFF. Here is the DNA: TGTGCCAGCAGGTGGGAGGGGGCGGGAACTGAAGCTTTCTTT.